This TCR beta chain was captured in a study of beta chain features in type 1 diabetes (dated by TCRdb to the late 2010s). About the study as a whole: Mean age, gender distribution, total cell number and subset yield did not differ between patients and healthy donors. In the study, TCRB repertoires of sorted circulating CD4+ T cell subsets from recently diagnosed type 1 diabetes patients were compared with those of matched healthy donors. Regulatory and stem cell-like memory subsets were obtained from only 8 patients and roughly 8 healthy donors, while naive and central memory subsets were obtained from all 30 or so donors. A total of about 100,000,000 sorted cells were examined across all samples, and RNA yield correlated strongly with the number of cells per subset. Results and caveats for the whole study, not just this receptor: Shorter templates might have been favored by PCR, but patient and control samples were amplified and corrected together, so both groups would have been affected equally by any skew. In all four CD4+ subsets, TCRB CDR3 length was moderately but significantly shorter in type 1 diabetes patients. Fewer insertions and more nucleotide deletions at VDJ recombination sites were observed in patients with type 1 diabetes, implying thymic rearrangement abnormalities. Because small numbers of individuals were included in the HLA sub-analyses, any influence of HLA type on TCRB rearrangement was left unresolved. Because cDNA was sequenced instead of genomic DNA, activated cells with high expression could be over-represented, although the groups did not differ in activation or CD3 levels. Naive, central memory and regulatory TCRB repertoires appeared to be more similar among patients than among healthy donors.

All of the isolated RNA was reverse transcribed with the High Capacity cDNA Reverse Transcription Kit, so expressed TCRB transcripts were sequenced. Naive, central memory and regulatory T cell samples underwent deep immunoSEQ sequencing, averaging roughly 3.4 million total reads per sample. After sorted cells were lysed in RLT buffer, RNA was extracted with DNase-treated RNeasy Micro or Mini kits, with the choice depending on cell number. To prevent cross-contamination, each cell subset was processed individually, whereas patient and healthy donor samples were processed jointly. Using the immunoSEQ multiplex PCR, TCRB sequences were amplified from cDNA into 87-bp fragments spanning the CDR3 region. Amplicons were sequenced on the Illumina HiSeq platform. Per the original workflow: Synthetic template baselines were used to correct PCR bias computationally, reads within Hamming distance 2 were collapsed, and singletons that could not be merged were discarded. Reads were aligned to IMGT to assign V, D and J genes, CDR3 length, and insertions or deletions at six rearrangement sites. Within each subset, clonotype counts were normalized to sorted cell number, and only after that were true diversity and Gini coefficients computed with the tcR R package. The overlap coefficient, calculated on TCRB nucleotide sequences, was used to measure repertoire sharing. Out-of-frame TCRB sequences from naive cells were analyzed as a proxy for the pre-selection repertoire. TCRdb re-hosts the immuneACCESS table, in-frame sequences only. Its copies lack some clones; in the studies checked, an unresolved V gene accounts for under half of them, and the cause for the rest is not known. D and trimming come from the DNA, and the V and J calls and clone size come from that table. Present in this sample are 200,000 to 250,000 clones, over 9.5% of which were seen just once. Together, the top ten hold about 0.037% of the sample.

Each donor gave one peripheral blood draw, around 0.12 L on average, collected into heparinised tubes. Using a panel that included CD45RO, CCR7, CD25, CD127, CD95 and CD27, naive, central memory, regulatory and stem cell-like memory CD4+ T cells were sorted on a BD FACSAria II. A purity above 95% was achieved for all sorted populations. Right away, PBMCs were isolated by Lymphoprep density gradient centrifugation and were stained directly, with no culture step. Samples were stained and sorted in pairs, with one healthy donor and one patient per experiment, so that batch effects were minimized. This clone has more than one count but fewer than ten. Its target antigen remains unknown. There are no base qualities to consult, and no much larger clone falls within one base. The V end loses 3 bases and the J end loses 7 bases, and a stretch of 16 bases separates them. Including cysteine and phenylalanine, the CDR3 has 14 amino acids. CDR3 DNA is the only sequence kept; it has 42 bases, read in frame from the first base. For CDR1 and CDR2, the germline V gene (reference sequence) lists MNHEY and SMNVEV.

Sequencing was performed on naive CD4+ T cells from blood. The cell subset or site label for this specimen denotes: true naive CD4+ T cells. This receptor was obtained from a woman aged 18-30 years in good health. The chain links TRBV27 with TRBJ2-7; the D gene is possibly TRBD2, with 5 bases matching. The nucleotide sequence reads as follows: TGTGCCAGCAGTTTTGCGGACTTCCATAGGGAGCAGTACTTC. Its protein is CASSFADFHREQYF.